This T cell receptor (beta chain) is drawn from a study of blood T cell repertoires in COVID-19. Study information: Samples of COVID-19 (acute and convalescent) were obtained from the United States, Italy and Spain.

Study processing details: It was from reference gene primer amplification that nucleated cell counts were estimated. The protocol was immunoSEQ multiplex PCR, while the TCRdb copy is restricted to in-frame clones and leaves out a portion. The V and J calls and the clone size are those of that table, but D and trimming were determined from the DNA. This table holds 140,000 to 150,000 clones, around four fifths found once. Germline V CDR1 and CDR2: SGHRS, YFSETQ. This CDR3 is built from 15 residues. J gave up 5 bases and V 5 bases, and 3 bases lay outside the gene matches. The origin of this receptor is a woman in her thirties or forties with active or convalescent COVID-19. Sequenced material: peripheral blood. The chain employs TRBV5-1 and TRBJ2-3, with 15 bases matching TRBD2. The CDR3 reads CASSGGLAGGDTQYF. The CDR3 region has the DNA TGCGCCAGCAGTGGGGGACTAGCGGGAGGAGATACGCAGTATTTT.